Listed below are T cell receptor beta chains from one sample, sequenced in a study of a mutant IDH1 vaccine in newly diagnosed glioma. Their recognized antigens are unknown. TCRdb's copy holds only in-frame clones and misses some; the assay was immunoSEQ multiplex PCR. The data show around 32,000 clones, roughly 80% seen once. The sequences come from PBMCs, collected from a glioma patient whose treatment included an IDH1 peptide vaccine. Receptor source: a woman younger than 35 with glioma. The CDR3 runs from the conserved cysteine through the conserved F or W. D genes are given only for firm matches. The size field is filled for only some rows; it gives once, few, many or a size class.

abundance | j_gene | d_gene | len | v_gene | CDR3nt | CDR3aa
. | TRBJ2-7 | TRBD2 | 13 | TRBV6-6 | TGTGCCACGGCGGGGAGCGGGAACCACGAGCAGTACTTC | CATAGSGNHEQYF
. | TRBJ2-1 | . | 15 | TRBV5-1 | TGCGCCAGCAGCTTGTTAGCGGCACCGTACAATGAGCAGTTCTTC | CASSLLAAPYNEQFF
. | TRBJ1-2 | TRBD1 | 15 | TRBV27 | TGTGCCAGCAGTTCAGAACGGACAGGAGGGTTCGGCTACACCTTC | CASSSERTGGFGYTF
. | TRBJ1-5 | TRBD1 | 13 | TRBV19 | TGTGCCAGTAGCTTACAGGGGGGAGGGCCCCAGCATTTT | CASSLQGGGPQHF
. | TRBJ2-1 | TRBD1 | 15 | TRBV9 | TGTGCCAGCAGTGCTGAGGGACAGGGGATAAATGAGCAGTTCTTC | CASSAEGQGINEQFF
. | TRBJ2-1 | TRBD1 | 17 | TRBV4-2 | TGTGCCAGCAGCCAAGATCCCGGGACAGGGGCCTACAATGAGCAGTTCTTC | CASSQDPGTGAYNEQFF
. | TRBJ2-5 | TRBD2 | 18 | TRBV19 | TGTGCCAGTAGTCTTCGACTAGCGGGAGGGGCGGGACAAGAGACCCAGTACTTC | CASSLRLAGGAGQETQYF
. | TRBJ2-1 | . | 11 | TRBV28 | TGTGCCAGCAGTTTTTTCGATGAGCAGTTCTTC | CASSFFDEQFF
. | TRBJ1-2 | . | 15 | TRBV2 | TGTGCCAGCGAGTACGGATTGGAGGGAGTCAATGGCTACACCTTC | CASEYGLEGVNGYTF
. | TRBJ2-3 | . | 16 | TRBV5-1 | TGCGCCAGCAGCGCTCTTGTGGGGATAAGCACAGATACGCAGTATTTT | CASSALVGISTDTQYF
. | TRBJ1-5 | . | 14 | TRBV6-1 | TGTGCCAGCAGAGGTCGGGGGCAGGGGCAGCCCCAGCATTTT | CASRGRGQGQPQHF
. | TRBJ2-4 | TRBD1 | 18 | TRBV10-3 | TGTGCCATCAGCAAGGACAGGGGGCGGCCTATAGCCAAAAACATTCAGTACTTC | CAISKDRGRPIAKNIQYF
once | TRBJ1-1 | . | 12 | TRBV7-2 | TGTGCCAGCAGCTTTGGTACTTATGAAGCTTTCTTT | CASSFGTYEAFF
. | TRBJ2-7 | . | 16 | TRBV6-6 | TGTGCCAGCAGTTATTCTGTGGAGGGGTTCTACTACGAGCAGTACTTC | CASSYSVEGFYYEQYF
. | TRBJ2-3 | TRBD1 | 12 | TRBV5-1 | TGCGCCAGCAGCTGGGACAGGGAAACGCAGTATTTT | CASSWDRETQYF
. | TRBJ2-7 | . | 15 | TRBV5-4 | TGTGCCAGCAGCTCGGCCTCCGGGCTTCGGGGCGAGCAGTACTTC | CASSSASGLRGEQYF
. | TRBJ1-4 | . | 13 | TRBV5-6 | TGTGCCAGCAGCTTTCAAGGCAATGAAAAACTGTTTTTT | CASSFQGNEKLFF
. | TRBJ2-7 | . | 11 | TRBV7-2 | TGTGCCAGCAGCTTATCCTACGAGCAGTACTTC | CASSLSYEQYF
. | TRBJ2-2 | . | 14 | TRBV19 | TGTGCCAGTTCCCGGGGACTTCTCACCGGGGAGCTGTTTTTT | CASSRGLLTGELFF
once | TRBJ2-1 | TRBD2 | 15 | TRBV7-2 | TGTGCCAGCAGCCCGCGGGAGGGGGCCCGGAATGAGCAGTTCTTC | CASSPREGARNEQFF
. | TRBJ2-7 | . | 12 | TRBV7-8 | TGTGCCAGCAGCTTAGACGTGGGTGAGCAGTACTTC | CASSLDVGEQYF
once | TRBJ2-3 | . | 14 | TRBV19 | TGTGCCAGTAGTATACTAGGTCCCACAGATACGCAGTATTTT | CASSILGPTDTQYF
. | TRBJ2-7 | TRBD1 | 14 | TRBV5-4 | TGTGCCAGCAGCTTGGCCACAGGGGCCTACGAGCAGTACTTC | CASSLATGAYEQYF
. | TRBJ1-5 | TRBD1 | 15 | TRBV6-5 | TGTGCCAGCAGACTTCAGGGGGCAACAAATCAGCCCCAGCATTTT | CASRLQGATNQPQHF
. | TRBJ2-6 | . | 18 | TRBV25-1 | TGTGCCAGCAGTGTAGGGGGGGGAGGAGGCTCTGGGGCCAACGTCCTGACTTTC | CASSVGGGGGSGANVLTF
once | TRBJ1-1 | TRBD1 | 16 | TRBV28 | TGTGCCAGCAGTTTATTAAGGGGTGAGGGGGCAGGTGAAGCTTTCTTT | CASSLLRGEGAGEAFF
. | TRBJ1-5 | . | 14 | TRBV10-3 | TGTGCCATCAGTGCTACAGGTCTTGATCAGCCCCAGCATTTT | CAISATGLDQPQHF
. | TRBJ1-6 | . | 17 | TRBV5-1 | TGCGCCAGCAGTTTTGGAGGTCAGGGAGCCTATAATTCACCCCTCCACTTT | CASSFGGQGAYNSPLHF
. | TRBJ2-1 | . | 16 | TRBV7-9 | TGTGCCAGCAGCTTAGAAGTATTCTACTCCTACAATGAGCAGTTCTTC | CASSLEVFYSYNEQFF
few | TRBJ1-4 | . | 12 | TRBV19 | TGTGCCAGTAGTATTCGTAATGAAAAACTGTTTTTT | CASSIRNEKLFF
. | TRBJ2-1 | TRBD1 | 14 | TRBV5-1 | TGCGCCAGCAGCTTACGGACAGGATACAATGAGCAGTTCTTC | CASSLRTGYNEQFF
. | TRBJ1-2 | TRBD1 | 16 | TRBV13 | TGTGCCAGCAGCTCGGGAATGACAGGGAGATCAATTGGCTACACCTTC | CASSSGMTGRSIGYTF
. | TRBJ1-2 | . | 14 | TRBV7-2 | TGTGCCAGCAGCCCCATCCTGGCGGGGGCCTTGGGCACCTTC | CASSPILAGALGTF
. | TRBJ2-2 | TRBD2 | 16 | TRBV6-6 | TGTGCCAGCAGAAAAGGACTAGCACTTAACACCGGGGAGCTGTTTTTT | CASRKGLALNTGELFF
. | TRBJ1-5 | . | 14 | TRBV27 | TGTGCCACCCTCGGGTGGCTCTTTAATCAGCCCCAGCATTTT | CATLGWLFNQPQHF